Shown below are 8 T cell receptor beta chains from a single sample sequenced in a study of cytomegalovirus exposure and HLA in healthy donors. Vbeta (60) and Jbeta (13) primers were used in the PCR. Assay: immunoSEQ multiplex PCR; the TCRdb copy retains only in-frame clones and omits some. The table lists over 120,000 clones, around 80% of them singletons. The sequenced material came from PBMCs. The receptor set was obtained from a man over 45 in good health and CMV-seronegative.

The V call is TRBV18, the J call TRBJ1-5; D possibly corresponds to TRBD1 (6 bases). Deletions cut 2 bases from V and 1 base from J, with 9 bases between. Germline V gene sequence: CDR1 KGHSH, CDR2 LQKENI. This CDR3 region has 15 residues. The CDR3 here is CASSPARGSNQPQHF. In DNA form, the CDR3 reads TGTGCCAGCTCACCAGCCAGGGGAAGCAATCAGCCCCAGCATTTT.

This clone came up a few times. This chain uses TRBV5-6 with TRBJ1-5; 9 bases match TRBD1. Germline V CDR1 and CDR2: SGHDT, YYEEEE. The ends lost 4 bases at V and 7 bases at J; junction bases unmatched: 12. The CDR3 spans 16 residues. DNA of the CDR3: TGTGCCAGCAGCCGGCGGGGACAGGGAATGAGACAGCCCCAGCATTTT. Translating it yields CASSRRGQGMRQPQHF.

This chain joins TRBV7-9 and TRBJ2-1, with 11 bases matching TRBD2. This CDR3 is built from 15 residues. Losses at the gene ends were 1 base for V and 8 bases for J; bases not matched to a gene: 4. Looked up from germline, CDR1 is SEHNR and CDR2 is FQNEAQ (reference sequence). The CDR3 sequence is CASSLGTSGRDEQFF. The CDR3 coding sequence is TGTGCCAGCAGCTTAGGTACTAGCGGGAGAGATGAGCAGTTCTTC.

The gene calls are TRBV5-4 and TRBJ2-5; 8 bases match TRBD2. Germline values: CDR1 SGHNT, CDR2 YYREEE (reference sequence). The CDR3 is made up of 15 amino acids. Trimming cost V 4 bases and J 5 bases; bases outside gene matches: 10. The CDR3 is CASSPTGTSAETQYF. The DNA for the CDR3 is TGTGCCAGCAGCCCCACCGGGACTAGTGCGGAGACCCAGTACTTC.

This rearrangement joins TRBV25-1 to TRBJ2-1, with 9 bases lining up with TRBD1. CDR1 and CDR2 from the germline V gene are MGHDK and SYGVNS. V lost 5 bases and J lost 7; bases outside the gene matches: 12. The CDR3 runs to 16 residues. This CDR3 reads CASSFPGQGLGNEQFF. The CDR3 region has the DNA TGTGCCAGCAGTTTCCCGGGACAGGGCCTGGGGAATGAGCAGTTCTTC.

The V call is TRBV9, the J call TRBJ2-7, with TRBD1 as a possible D gene (5 bases). Trimming cost V 4 bases and J 0 bases, with 11 bases left between them. CDR1 SGDLS and CDR2 YYNGEE come from the germline V gene. The CDR3 totals 14 residues. CDR3 amino acids: CASSIDSNSYEQYF. The CDR3 DNA reads as TGTGCCAGCAGCATCGACAGTAACTCCTACGAGCAGTACTTC.

The V and J genes are TRBV27 and TRBJ1-1, with TRBD1 matching over 7 bases. The CDR3 length is 14 residues. Germline CDR1 and CDR2: MNHEY and SMNVEV (reference sequence). With 5 bases clipped from V and 3 bases from J, the junction kept 6 bases outside the gene matches. The CDR3 nucleotides read TGTGCCAGCAGTCAATCCGGGACAGACACTGAAGCTTTCTTT. It specifies CASSQSGTDTEAFF.

This sequence joins TRBV15 and TRBJ2-1; TRBD2 matches at 7 bases. This CDR3 has 14 amino acids. V lost 5 bases and J lost 8; bases outside the gene matches: 9. Germline CDR1 is LNHNV and CDR2 is YYDKDF (reference sequence). CDR3 amino acids: CATSSWGGLDEQFF. The CDR3, as DNA: TGTGCCACCAGCTCTTGGGGAGGGTTGGATGAGCAGTTCTTC. Full variable domain (rest looked up from reference TRBV15 and TRBJ2-1): DAMVIQNPRYQVTQFGKPVTLSCSQTLNHNVMYWYQQKSSQAPKLLFHYYDKDFNNEADTPDNFQSRRPNTSFCFLDIRSPGLGDTAMYLCATSSWGGLDEQFFGPGTRLTVL.